The clone carrying this TCR beta chain was observed many times. These data originate in a study of identical twins. A universal primer binding site was introduced by template switching. The final cDNA contained unique molecular identifiers. TCRdb redid the calling of the 5' RACE reads with MiXCR, one entry per CDR3 protein. The table has around 670,000 distinct CDR3 sequences, roughly 6% seen once. The CDR3 covers 12 residues. Looked up from germline, CDR1 is SGHTA and CDR2 is FQGNSA. Trimming removed 1 base from V and 9 bases from J, with 9 bases in between. The sequence came from a man aged 18 to 29 in good health. Sequenced sample: naive T cells sorted from blood. The rearrangement links TRBV7-2 to TRBJ1-1, with D possibly being TRBD1 (5 bases). The CDR3: CASSLVSGKAFF. CDR3 DNA sequence: TGTGCCAGCAGCTTAGTGTCAGGGAAAGCTTTCTTT. Based on the CDR3 plus reference TRBV7-2 and TRBJ1-1, the full variable domain is GAGVSQSPSNKVTEKGKDVELRCDPISGHTALYWYRQSLGQGLEFLIYFQGNSAPDKSGLPSDRFSAERTGGSVSTLTIQRTQQEDSAVYLCASSLVSGKAFFGQGTRLTVV.